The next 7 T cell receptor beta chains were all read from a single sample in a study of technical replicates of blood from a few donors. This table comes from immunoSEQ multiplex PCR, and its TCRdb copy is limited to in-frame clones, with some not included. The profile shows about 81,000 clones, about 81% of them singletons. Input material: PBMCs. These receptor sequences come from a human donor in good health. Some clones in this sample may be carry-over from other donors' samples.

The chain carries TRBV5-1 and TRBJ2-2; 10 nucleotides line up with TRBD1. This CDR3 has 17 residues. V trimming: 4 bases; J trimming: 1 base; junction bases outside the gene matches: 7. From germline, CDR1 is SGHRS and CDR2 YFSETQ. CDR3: CASSHTRTGGNTGELFF. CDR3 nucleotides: TGCGCCAGCAGCCACACTAGGACAGGGGGGAACACCGGGGAGCTGTTTTTT.

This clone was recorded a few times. Here the CDR3 reads CASSFRGLQSEKLFF. The CDR3 DNA reads TGTGCCAGCAGCTTCAGGGGGCTGCAGAGTGAAAAACTGTTTTTT. The rearrangement uses TRBV11-2 and TRBJ1-4; 8 nucleotides agree with TRBD1. The CDR3 extends over 15 amino acids. Trimming cost V 3 bases and J 7 bases; bases outside gene matches: 7. Germline-derived CDR1 and CDR2 are SGHAT and FQNNGV.

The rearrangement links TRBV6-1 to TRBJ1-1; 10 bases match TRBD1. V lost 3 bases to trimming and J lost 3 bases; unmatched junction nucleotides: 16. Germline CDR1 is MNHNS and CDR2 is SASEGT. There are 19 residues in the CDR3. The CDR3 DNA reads TGTGCCAGCAGTGACCGTCGGACAGGGGGTGGTGCTCTTCACACTGAAGCTTTCTTT. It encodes CASSDRRTGGGALHTEAFF.

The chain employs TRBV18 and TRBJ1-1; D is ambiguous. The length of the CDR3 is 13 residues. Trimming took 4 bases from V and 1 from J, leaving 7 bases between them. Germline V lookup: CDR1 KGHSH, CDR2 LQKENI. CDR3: CASSQHPNTEAFF. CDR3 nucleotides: TGTGCCAGCTCACAACACCCGAACACTGAAGCTTTCTTT.

The CDR3, as DNA: TGTGCCAGCATCTTGGGACCGGCGGGGGTGTATGGCTACACCTTC. Amino acids: CASILGPAGVYGYTF. The chain recombines TRBV6-1 with TRBJ1-2; TRBD1 is a possible D gene (5 bases). Germline CDR1 reads MNHNS; CDR2 reads SASEGT. The germline V and J ends were trimmed by 7 bases and 5 bases, with 20 bases remaining between them. This CDR3 is built from 15 residues.

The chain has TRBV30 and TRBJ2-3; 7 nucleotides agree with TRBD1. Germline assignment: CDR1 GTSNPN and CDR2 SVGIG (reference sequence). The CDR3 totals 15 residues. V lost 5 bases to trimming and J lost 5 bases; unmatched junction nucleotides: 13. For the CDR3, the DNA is TGTGCCTGGGGACCCTTTACAGGGGTGGGAGATACGCAGTATTTT. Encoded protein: CAWGPFTGVGDTQYF.

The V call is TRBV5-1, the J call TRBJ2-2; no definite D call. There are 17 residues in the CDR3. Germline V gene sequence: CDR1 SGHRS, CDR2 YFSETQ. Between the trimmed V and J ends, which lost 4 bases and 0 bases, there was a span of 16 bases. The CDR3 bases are TGCGCCAGCAGCCCCTTGTCCGGCGGCACGAACACCGGGGAGCTGTTTTTT. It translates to CASSPLSGGTNTGELFF.